Below, one T cell receptor beta chain is given with its context. This specimen comes from a study of technical replicates of blood from a few donors. Only in-frame clones appear in the TCRdb table, and some are missing; sequencing was by immunoSEQ multiplex PCR. The sample yields more than 90,000 clones, 95% seen once. This CDR3 spans 11 amino acids. V lost 5 bases and J 0 bases, leaving 2 bases between the germline ends. Per germline, CDR1 SNHLY and CDR2 FYNNEI. The clonotype was recovered from a human donor in good health. The rearrangement links TRBV2 to TRBJ2-7; no clear D. The source material was T cells isolated from PBMCs. The CDR3: CASSYSYEQYF. The CDR3 DNA reads as TGTGCCAGCAGTTACTCCTACGAGCAGTACTTC.